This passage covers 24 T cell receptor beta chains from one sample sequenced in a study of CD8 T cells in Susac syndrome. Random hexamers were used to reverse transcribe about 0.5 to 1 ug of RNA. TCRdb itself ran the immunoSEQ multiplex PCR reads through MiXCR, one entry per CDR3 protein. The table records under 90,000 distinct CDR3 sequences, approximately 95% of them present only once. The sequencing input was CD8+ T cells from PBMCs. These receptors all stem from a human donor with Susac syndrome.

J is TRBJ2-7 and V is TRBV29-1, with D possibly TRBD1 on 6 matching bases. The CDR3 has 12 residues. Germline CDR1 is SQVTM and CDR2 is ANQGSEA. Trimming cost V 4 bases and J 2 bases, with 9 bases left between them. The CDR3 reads CSVGTVAYEQYF. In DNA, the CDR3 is TGCAGCGTTGGGACAGTCGCCTACGAGCAGTACTTC.

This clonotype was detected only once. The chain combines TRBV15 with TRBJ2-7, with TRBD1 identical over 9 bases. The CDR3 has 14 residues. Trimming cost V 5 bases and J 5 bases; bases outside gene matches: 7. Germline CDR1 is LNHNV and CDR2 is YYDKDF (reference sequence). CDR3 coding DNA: TGTGCCACCAGCGGCCGGGACAGGGTGAACGAGCAGTACTTC. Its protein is CATSGRDRVNEQYF.

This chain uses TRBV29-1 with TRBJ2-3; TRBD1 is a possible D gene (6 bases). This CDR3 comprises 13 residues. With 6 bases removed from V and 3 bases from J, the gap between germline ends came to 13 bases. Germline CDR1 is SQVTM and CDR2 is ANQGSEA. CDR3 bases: TGCAGCGTCCGGAACAGGGAAACAGATACGCAGTATTTT. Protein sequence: CSVRNRETDTQYF.

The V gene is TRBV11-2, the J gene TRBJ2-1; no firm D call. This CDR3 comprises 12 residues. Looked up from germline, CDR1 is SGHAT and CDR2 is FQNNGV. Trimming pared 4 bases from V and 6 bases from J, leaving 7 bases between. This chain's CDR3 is CASSSLPNEQFF. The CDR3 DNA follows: TGTGCCAGCAGCTCCCTCCCCAATGAGCAGTTCTTC.

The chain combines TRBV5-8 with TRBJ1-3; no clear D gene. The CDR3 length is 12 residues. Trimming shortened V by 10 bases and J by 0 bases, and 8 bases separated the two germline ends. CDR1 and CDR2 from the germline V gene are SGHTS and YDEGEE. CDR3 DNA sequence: TGTGCCCTCGGAGACTCTGGAAACACCATATATTTT. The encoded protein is CALGDSGNTIYF.

This CDR3 reads CASSEGGDQPQHF. The CDR3 DNA reads TGTGCCAGCAGTGAGGGGGGAGATCAGCCCCAGCATTTT. V gene TRBV2 combines with J gene TRBJ1-5; D is perhaps TRBD1 (5 bases). With 3 bases removed from V and 5 bases from J, the gap between germline ends came to 8 bases. Per the germline V gene, CDR1 is SNHLY and CDR2 is FYNNEI. CDR3 length: 13 amino acids.

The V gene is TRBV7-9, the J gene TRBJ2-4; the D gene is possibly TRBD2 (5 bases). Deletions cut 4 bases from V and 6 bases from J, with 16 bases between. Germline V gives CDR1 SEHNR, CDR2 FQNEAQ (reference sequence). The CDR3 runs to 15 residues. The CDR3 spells CASSSYLEAVNIQYF. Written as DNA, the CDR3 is TGTGCCAGCAGCTCCTACCTGGAGGCGGTAAACATTCAGTACTTC. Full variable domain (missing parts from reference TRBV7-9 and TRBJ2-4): DTGVSQNPRHKITKRGQNVTFRCDPISEHNRLYWYRQTLGQGPEFLTYFQNEAQLEKSRLLSDRFSAERPKGSFSTLEIQRTEQGDSAMYLCASSSYLEAVNIQYFGAGTRLSVL.

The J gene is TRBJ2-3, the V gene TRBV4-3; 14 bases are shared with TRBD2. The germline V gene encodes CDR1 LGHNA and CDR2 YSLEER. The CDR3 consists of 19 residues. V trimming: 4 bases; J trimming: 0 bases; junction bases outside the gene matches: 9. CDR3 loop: CASSLAGTSGSHSTDTQYF. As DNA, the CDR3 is TGCGCCAGCAGCCTCGCCGGGACTAGCGGGAGCCACAGCACAGATACGCAGTATTTT.

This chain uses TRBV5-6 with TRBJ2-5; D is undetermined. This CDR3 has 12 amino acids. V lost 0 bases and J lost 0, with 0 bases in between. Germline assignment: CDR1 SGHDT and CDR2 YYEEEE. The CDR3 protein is CASSLDQETQYF. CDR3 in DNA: TGTGCCAGCAGCTTGGACCAAGAGACCCAGTACTTC.

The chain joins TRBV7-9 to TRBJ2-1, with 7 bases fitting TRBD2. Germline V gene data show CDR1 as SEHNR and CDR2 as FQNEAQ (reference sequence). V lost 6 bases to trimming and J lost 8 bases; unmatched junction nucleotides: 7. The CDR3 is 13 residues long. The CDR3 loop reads CASSAGELYEQFF. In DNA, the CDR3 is TGTGCCAGCAGTGCGGGAGAACTCTATGAGCAGTTCTTC.

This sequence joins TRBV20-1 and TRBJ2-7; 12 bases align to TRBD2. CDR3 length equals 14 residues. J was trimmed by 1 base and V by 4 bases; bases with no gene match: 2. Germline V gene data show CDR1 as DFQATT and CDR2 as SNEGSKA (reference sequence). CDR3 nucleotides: TGCAGTGCTATGGGACTAGCGGGTTCCTACGAGCAGTACTTC. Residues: CSAMGLAGSYEQYF.

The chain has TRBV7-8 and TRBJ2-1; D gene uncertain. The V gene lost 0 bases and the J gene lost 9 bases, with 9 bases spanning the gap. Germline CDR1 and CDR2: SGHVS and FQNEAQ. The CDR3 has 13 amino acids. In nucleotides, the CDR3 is TGTGCCAGCAGCTTAGCGAGGCGTACTGAGCAGTTCTTC. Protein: CASSLARRTEQFF.

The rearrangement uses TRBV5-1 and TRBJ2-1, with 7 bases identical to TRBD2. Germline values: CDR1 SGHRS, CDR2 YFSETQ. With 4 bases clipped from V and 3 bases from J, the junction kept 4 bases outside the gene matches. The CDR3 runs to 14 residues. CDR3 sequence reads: CASSPWGGYNEQFF. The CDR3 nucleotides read TGCGCCAGCAGCCCGTGGGGGGGCTACAATGAGCAGTTCTTC.

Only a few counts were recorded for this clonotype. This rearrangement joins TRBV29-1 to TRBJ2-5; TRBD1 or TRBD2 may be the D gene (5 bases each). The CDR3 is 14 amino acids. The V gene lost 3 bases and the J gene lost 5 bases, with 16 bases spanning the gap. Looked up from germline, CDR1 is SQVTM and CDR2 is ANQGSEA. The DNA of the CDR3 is TGCAGCGTTGACAAACCAGAGGGGTGGGAGACCCAGTACTTC. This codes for CSVDKPEGWETQYF.

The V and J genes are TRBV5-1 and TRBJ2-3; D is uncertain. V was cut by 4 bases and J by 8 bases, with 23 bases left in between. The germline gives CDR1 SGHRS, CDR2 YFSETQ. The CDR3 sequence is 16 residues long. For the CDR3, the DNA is TGCGCCAGCAGCCCCCTATCCCGCTCCCAGATGAGTACGCAGTATTTT. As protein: CASSPLSRSQMSTQYF.

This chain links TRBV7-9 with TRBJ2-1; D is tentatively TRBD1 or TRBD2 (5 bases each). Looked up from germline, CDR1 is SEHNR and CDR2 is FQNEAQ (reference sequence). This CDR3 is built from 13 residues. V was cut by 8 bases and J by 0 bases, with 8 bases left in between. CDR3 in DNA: TGTGCCAGCCGGGACCCCTCCTACAATGAGCAGTTCTTC. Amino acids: CASRDPSYNEQFF.

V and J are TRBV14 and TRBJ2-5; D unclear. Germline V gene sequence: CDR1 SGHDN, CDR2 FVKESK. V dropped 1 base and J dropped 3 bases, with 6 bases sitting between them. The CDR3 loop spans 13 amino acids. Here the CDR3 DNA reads TGTGCCAGCAGCCAAGTGGCTAAAGAGACCCAGTACTTC. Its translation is CASSQVAKETQYF.

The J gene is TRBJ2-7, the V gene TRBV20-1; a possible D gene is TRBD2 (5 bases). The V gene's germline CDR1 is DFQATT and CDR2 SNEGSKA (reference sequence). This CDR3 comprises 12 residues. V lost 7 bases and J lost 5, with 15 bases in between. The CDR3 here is CSVEGSVHEQYF. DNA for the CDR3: TGCAGTGTAGAGGGTTCGGTTCACGAGCAGTACTTC.

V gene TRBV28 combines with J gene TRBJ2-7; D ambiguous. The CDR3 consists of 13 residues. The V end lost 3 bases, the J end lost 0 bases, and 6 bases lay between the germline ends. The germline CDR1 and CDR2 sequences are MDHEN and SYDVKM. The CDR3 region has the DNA TGTGCCAGCAGTTTGGTCAACTCCTACGAGCAGTACTTC. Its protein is CASSLVNSYEQYF.

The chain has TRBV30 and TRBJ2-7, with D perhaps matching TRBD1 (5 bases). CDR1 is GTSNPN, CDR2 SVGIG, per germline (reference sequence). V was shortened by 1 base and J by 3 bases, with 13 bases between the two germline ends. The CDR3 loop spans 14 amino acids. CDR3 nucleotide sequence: TGTGCCTGGAGTGATGGAAGGGGAAACTACGAGCAGTACTTC. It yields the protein CAWSDGRGNYEQYF. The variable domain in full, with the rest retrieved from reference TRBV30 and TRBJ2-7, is SQTIHQWPATLVQPVGSPLSLECTVEGTSNPNLYWYRQAAGRGLQLLFYSVGIGQISSEVPQNLSASRPQDRQFILSSKKLLLSDSGFYLCAWSDGRGNYEQYFGPGTRLTVT.

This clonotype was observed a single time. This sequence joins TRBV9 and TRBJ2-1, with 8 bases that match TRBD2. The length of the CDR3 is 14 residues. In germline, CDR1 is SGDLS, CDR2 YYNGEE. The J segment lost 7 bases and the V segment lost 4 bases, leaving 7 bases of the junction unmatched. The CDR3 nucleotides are TGTGCCAGCAGCCCCCGGACTAGCAAGAATGAGCAGTTCTTC. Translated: CASSPRTSKNEQFF.

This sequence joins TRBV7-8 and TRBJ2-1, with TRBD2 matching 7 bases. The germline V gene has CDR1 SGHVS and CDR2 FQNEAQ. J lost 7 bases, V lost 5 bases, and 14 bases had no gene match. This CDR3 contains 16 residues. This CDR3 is CASSPTSGGVLNEQFF. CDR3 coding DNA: TGTGCCAGCAGCCCGACGTCGGGGGGAGTCCTTAATGAGCAGTTCTTC.

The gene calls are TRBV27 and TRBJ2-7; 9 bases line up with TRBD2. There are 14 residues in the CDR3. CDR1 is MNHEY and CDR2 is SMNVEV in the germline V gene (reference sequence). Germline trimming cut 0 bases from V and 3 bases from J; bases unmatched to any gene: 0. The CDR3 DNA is TGTGCCAGCAGTTTATCGCGGGAGGGCTACGAGCAGTACTTC. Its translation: CASSLSREGYEQYF.

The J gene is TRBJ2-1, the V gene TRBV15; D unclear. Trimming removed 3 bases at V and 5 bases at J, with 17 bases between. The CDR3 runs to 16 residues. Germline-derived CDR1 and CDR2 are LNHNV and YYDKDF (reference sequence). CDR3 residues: CATSSPSEDKNNEQFF. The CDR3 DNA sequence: TGTGCCACCAGCAGTCCTTCAGAAGACAAAAACAATGAGCAGTTCTTC.